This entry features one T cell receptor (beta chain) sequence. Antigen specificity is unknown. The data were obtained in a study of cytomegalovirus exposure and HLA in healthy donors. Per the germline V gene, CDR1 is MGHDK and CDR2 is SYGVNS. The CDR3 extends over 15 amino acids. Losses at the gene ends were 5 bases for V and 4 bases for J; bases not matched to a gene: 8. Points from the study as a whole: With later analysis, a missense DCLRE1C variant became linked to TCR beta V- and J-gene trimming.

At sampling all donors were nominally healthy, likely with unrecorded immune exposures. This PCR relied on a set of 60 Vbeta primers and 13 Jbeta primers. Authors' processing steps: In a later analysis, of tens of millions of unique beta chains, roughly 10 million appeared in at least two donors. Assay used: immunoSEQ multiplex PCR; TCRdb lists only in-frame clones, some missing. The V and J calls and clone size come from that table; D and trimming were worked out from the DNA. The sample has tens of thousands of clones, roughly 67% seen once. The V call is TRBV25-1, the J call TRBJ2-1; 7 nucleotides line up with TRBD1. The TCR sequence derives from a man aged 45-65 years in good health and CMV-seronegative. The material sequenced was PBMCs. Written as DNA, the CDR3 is TGTGCCAGCAGTCCCCCGGGACAGATGTACAATGAGCAGTTCTTC. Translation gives CASSPPGQMYNEQFF.